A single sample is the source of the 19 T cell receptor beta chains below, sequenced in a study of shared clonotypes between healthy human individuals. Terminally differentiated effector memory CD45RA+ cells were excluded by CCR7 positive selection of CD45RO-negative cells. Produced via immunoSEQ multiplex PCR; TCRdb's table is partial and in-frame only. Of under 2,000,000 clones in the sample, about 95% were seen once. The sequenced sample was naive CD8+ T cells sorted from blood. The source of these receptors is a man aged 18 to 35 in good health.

CDR3 DNA sequence: TGCGCCAGCAGCTTGGCCGCGGGGGGCCCTCAAGAGACCCAGTACTTC. Translated: CASSLAAGGPQETQYF. V gene TRBV5-1 combines with J gene TRBJ2-5, with 8 bases lining up with TRBD2. V was clipped by 0 bases and J by 2 bases; unmatched bases: 6. The CDR3 consists of 16 residues. CDR1 and CDR2 from the germline V gene are SGHRS and YFSETQ.

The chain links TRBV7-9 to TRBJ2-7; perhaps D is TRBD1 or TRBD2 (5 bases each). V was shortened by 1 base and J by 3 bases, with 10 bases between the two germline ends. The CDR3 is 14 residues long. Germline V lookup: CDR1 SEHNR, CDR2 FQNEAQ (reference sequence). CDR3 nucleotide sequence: TGTGCCAGCAGCTTAGTGGGGGAAAACTACGAGCAGTACTTC. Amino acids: CASSLVGENYEQYF.

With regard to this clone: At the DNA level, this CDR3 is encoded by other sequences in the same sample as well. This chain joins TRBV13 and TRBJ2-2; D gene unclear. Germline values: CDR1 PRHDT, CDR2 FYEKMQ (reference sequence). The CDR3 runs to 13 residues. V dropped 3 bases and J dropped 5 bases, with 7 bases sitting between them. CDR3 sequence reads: CASSLSGTGELFF. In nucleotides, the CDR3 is TGTGCCAGCAGCTTGTCCGGGACCGGGGAGCTGTTTTTT.

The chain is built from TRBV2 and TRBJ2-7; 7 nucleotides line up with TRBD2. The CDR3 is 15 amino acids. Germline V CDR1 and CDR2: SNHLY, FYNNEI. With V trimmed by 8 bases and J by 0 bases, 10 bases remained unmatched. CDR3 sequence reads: CASPRDGGSSYEQYF. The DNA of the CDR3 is TGTGCCAGCCCAAGGGACGGGGGGAGCTCCTACGAGCAGTACTTC.

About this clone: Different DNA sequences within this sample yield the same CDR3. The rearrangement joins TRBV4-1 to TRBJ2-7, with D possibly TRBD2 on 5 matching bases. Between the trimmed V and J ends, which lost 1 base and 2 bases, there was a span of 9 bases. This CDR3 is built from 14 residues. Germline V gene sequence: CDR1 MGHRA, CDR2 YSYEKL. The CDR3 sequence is CASSQGTGTYEQYF. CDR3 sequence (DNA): TGCGCCAGCAGCCAAGGGACGGGAACCTACGAGCAGTACTTC.

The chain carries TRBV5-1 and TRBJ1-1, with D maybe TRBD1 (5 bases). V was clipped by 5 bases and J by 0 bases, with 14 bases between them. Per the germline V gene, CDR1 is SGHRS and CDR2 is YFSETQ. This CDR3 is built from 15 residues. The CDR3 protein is CASRGGTALNTEAFF. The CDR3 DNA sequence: TGCGCCAGCAGGGGTGGGACGGCTTTGAACACTGAAGCTTTCTTT.

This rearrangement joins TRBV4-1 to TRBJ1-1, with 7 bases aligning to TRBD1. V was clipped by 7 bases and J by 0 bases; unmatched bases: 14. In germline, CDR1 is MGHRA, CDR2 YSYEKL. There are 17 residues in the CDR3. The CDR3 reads CASTPSYGTAMNTEAFF. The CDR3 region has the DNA TGCGCCAGCACCCCTTCCTACGGGACAGCTATGAACACTGAAGCTTTCTTT.

CDR3 nucleotides: TGTGCCACGTCGGGGCGGCCGAACACTGAAGCTTTCTTT. It is translated as CATSGRPNTEAFF. The genes are TRBV13 and TRBJ1-1, with a weak D call TRBD1 (5 bases). Germline values: CDR1 PRHDT, CDR2 FYEKMQ (reference sequence). V lost 10 bases to trimming and J lost 1 base, with 13 bases between them. This CDR3 contains 13 residues.

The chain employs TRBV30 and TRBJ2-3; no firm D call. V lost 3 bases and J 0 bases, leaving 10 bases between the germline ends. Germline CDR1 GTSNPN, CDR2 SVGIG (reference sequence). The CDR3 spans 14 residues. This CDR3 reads CAWSPGSSTDTQYF. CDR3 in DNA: TGTGCCTGGAGCCCCGGGTCTAGCACAGATACGCAGTATTTT.

In DNA, the CDR3 is TGTGCCAGCAGACCGACTAGCCAAGAGACCCAGTACTTC. It yields the protein CASRPTSQETQYF. This chain joins TRBV6-6 and TRBJ2-5; weak D call: TRBD2 (6 bases). This CDR3 is 13 amino acids long. Germline CDR1 and CDR2: MNHNY and SVGAGI (reference sequence). Trimming left V 6 bases short and J 1 base short, with 9 bases between.

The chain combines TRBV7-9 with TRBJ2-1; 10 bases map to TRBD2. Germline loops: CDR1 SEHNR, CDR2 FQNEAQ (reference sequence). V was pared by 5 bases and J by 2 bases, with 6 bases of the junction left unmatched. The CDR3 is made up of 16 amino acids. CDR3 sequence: CASSPPGTSAYNEQFF. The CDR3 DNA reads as TGTGCCAGCAGCCCCCCCGGGACTAGCGCCTACAATGAGCAGTTCTTC.

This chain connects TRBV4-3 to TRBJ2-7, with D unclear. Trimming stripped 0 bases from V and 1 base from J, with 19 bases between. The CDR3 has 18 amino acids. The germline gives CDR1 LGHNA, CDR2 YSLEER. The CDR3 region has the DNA TGCGCCAGCAGCCAAGATATGGGGATAACGCTCGGGTCCTACGAGCAGTACTTC. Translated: CASSQDMGITLGSYEQYF.

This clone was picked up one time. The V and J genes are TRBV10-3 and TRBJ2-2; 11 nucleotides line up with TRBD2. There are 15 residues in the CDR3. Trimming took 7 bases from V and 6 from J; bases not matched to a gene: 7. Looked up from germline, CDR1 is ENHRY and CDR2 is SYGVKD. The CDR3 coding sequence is TGTGCCATCACCCCCACTAGCGGGAGATCCGGGGAGCTGTTTTTT. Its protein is CAITPTSGRSGELFF.

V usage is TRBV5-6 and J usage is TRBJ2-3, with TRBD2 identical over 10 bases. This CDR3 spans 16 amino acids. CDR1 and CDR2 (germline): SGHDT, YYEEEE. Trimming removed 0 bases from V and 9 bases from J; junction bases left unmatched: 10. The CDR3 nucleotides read TGTGCCAGCAGCTTGGAACTAGCGGGACCCGCGGGGACGCAGTATTTT. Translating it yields CASSLELAGPAGTQYF. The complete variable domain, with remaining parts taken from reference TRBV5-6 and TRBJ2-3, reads DAGVTQSPTHLIKTRGQQVTLRCSPKSGHDTVSWYQQALGQGPQFIFQYYEEEERQRGNFPDRFSGHQFPNYSSELNVNALLLGDSALYLCASSLELAGPAGTQYFGPGTRLTVL.

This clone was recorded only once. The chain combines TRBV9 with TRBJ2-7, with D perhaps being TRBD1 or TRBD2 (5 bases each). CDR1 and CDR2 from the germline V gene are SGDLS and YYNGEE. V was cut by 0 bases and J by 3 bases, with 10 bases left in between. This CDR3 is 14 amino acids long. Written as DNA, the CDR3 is TGTGCCAGCAGCGTAGGGGACGCCGTCTACGAGCAGTACTTC. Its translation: CASSVGDAVYEQYF.

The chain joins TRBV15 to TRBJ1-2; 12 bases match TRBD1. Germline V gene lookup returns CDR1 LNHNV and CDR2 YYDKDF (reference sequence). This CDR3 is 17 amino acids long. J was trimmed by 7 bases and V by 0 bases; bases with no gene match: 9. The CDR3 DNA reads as TGTGCCACCAGCAGAGATGCCGGGACAGGGGGCGCTTCTGGCTACACCTTC. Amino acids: CATSRDAGTGGASGYTF.

DNA for the CDR3: TGCGCCACCCACCCGGGCCCTCACCCAGATACGCAGTATTTT. Translation gives CATHPGPHPDTQYF. This chain links TRBV5-1 with TRBJ2-3; D is unresolved. The CDR3 sequence is 14 residues long. Trimming took off 9 bases at V and 4 bases at J, with 18 bases between the two ends. Germline values: CDR1 SGHRS, CDR2 YFSETQ.

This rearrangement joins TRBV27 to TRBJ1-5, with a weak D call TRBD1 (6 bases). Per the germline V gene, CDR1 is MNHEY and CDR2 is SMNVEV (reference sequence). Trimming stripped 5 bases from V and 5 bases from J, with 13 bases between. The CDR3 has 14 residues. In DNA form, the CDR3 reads TGTGCCAGCAGTGTCCTAGGGGGGGATCAGCCCCAGCATTTT. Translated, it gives CASSVLGGDQPQHF.

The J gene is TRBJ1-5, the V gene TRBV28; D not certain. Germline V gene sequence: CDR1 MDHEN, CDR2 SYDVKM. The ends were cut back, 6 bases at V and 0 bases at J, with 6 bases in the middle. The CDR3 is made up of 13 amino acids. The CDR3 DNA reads TGTGCCAGCAGCGGGGATAGCAATCAGCCCCAGCATTTT. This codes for CASSGDSNQPQHF.